This TCR beta chain emerged from a study of T-cell memory formation after mild COVID-19. Study-level points and caveats: Among CD4+ contracting clones, most were CM and EM, and CD8+ ones EMRA. Whether day 37 second-wave clones are SARS-CoV-2-specific was not confirmed. Later expanders leaned CD4+, whereas day 15 to 85 contracting clones were balanced CD4/CD8.

This clonotype was detected a few times. Its antigen is undetermined. TCRdb reprocessed the 5' RACE reads with MiXCR, giving one entry per CDR3 protein. The table shows 250,000 to 350,000 distinct CDR3 sequences, with about 13% occurring only once. V dropped 4 bases and J dropped 5 bases, with 15 bases sitting between them. Germline V gene data show CDR1 as LGHNA and CDR2 as YSLEER. The CDR3 has 15 amino acids. Material for sequencing was PBMCs or a T cell subset sorted from them (not recorded which). The rearrangement joins TRBV4-3 to TRBJ1-5; unclear D gene. This sequence originates from a man younger than 30 who had mild COVID-19 (a few samples of this study predate the infection). Cell type and time point are not known. CDR3 DNA sequence: TGCGCCAGCAGCCGGAACTCGGGGAGAGATCAGCCCCAGCATTTT. As protein: CASSRNSGRDQPQHF.